The clone carrying this TCR beta chain was observed many times. The data are from a study of T cells in Graves' hyperthyroidism and ophthalmopathy. The study left out patients who had uncontrolled infection, other autoimmune disease, pregnancy or lactation. Diagnoses rested on clinical symptoms, serum thyroxine and TRAb, thyroid ultrasound and orbital computed tomography. Amplified regions were TCR beta CDR3 sequences from RNA transcripts. With the HTBI primer set, the TCR CDR3 went through a first round of RT-PCR. TCRdb fed the multiplex PCR reads into MiXCR, producing one record per CDR3 protein. The repertoire holds about 270,000 distinct CDR3 sequences, with less than 30% as singletons. The CDR3 totals 13 residues. The V segment lost 6 bases and the J segment 2 bases; nucleotides outside the gene matches: 3. Per germline, CDR1 MNHNS and CDR2 SASEGT.

The source material was blood. This TCR derives from a man aged 35 to 55 with Graves' hyperthyroidism that later progressed to Graves' ophthalmopathy. The chain uses TRBV6-1 and TRBJ2-7; 8 nucleotides align to TRBD1. In DNA, the CDR3 is TGTGCCAGCAGGGAGACAGGGGCCTACGAGCAGTACTTC. Its translation is CASRETGAYEQYF.